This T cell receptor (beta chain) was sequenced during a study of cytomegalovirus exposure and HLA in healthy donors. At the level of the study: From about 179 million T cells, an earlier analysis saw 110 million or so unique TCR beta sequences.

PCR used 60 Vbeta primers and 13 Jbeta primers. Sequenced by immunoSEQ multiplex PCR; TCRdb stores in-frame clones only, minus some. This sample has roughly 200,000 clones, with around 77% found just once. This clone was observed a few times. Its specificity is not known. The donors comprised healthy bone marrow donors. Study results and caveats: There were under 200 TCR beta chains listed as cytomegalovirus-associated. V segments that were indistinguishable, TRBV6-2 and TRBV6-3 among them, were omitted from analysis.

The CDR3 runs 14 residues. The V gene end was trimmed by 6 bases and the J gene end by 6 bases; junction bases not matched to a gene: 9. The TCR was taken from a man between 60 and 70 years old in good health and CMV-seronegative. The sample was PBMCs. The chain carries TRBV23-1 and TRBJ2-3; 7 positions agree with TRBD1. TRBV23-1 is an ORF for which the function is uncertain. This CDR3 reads CASSETGRGDTQYF. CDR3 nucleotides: TGCGCCAGCAGCGAGACAGGGAGAGGGGATACGCAGTATTTT.